A selection of T cell receptor beta chains follows, all from one sample in a study of T cells after yellow fever vaccination. TCRdb re-derived calls from the 5' RACE reads in MiXCR, one entry per CDR3 protein. The repertoire includes a few hundred thousand distinct CDR3 sequences, 4% of them detected once, and roughly 24% sits in the top ten. The specimen was PBMCs, collected 5 days after the yellow fever booster vaccination. These receptors were collected from a man aged 18-30 years who received the YFV17D yellow fever vaccine. The CDR3 runs from the conserved cysteine through the conserved F or W. Fields, in order: D gene, clone size, J gene, V gene, CDR3 DNA, CDR3 protein. D genes are given only for firm matches. Size is stated for part of the rows, as once, few or many counts, or as a class when the clone is expanded.

d_call: TRBD1
clone_size: NA
j_call: TRBJ2-7
v_call: TRBV4-3
cdr3_nt: TGCGCCAGCAGCCAAGATGTGTTGGCGACAGGGGGTTACGAGCAGTACTTC
cdr3_aa: CASSQDVLATGGYEQYF

d_call: NA
clone_size: NA
j_call: TRBJ1-6
v_call: TRBV6-5
cdr3_nt: TGTGCCAGCAGTTACTCGCGTGTGGGGGCCTCACCCCTCCACTTT
cdr3_aa: CASSYSRVGASPLHF

d_call: TRBD1
clone_size: many
j_call: TRBJ2-2
v_call: TRBV5-1
cdr3_nt: TGCGCCAGCAGCCCCCGTGGGACAGGGAGAACCGGGGAGCTGTTTTTT
cdr3_aa: CASSPRGTGRTGELFF

d_call: TRBD1
clone_size: many
j_call: TRBJ2-2
v_call: TRBV6-5
cdr3_nt: TGTGCCAGCCGGGACAGGGTTGACGGGGAGCTGTTTTTT
cdr3_aa: CASRDRVDGELFF

d_call: TRBD2
clone_size: many
j_call: TRBJ2-1
v_call: TRBV20-1
cdr3_nt: TGCAGTGCTAGAATGGGACGGACGGGGGGGCCTCGGGATGAGCAGTTCTTC
cdr3_aa: CSARMGRTGGPRDEQFF

d_call: NA
clone_size: NA
j_call: TRBJ1-6
v_call: TRBV23-1
cdr3_nt: TGCGCCAGCAGCCGGGGTTTGTCACCCCTCCACTTT
cdr3_aa: CASSRGLSPLHF

d_call: NA
clone_size: many
j_call: TRBJ2-7
v_call: TRBV4-1
cdr3_nt: TGCGCCAGCAGCCCTCGGGACACGACCTACGAGCAGTACTTC
cdr3_aa: CASSPRDTTYEQYF

d_call: NA
clone_size: few
j_call: TRBJ2-2
v_call: TRBV12-3/TRBV12-4
cdr3_nt: TGTGCCAGCAGTTTACTCCCCCGGGGGACGGCCCCCAACACCGGGGAGCTGTTTTTT
cdr3_aa: CASSLLPRGTAPNTGELFF

d_call: NA
clone_size: NA
j_call: TRBJ1-1
v_call: TRBV6-2/TRBV6-3
cdr3_nt: TGTGCCAGCAGACCGCCTCGGGAACACACTGAAGCTTTCTTT
cdr3_aa: CASRPPREHTEAFF

d_call: NA
clone_size: many
j_call: TRBJ1-1
v_call: TRBV5-4
cdr3_nt: TGTGCCAGCAGCTTACGACCTAATTGGGTGGGCACTGAAGCTTTCTTT
cdr3_aa: CASSLRPNWVGTEAFF

d_call: NA
clone_size: few
j_call: TRBJ2-5
v_call: TRBV30
cdr3_nt: TGTGCCTGGAGTGCTGGAAGCCAAGAGACCCAGTACTTC
cdr3_aa: CAWSAGSQETQYF

d_call: TRBD1
clone_size: many
j_call: TRBJ2-2
v_call: TRBV9
cdr3_nt: TGTGCCAGCAGCGTAAGGGGACAGGGCGGGAACACCGGGGAGCTGTTTTTT
cdr3_aa: CASSVRGQGGNTGELFF

d_call: NA
clone_size: many
j_call: TRBJ2-3
v_call: TRBV5-6
cdr3_nt: TGTGCCAGCAGCTTAGGACGGAAAACAGATACGCAGTATTTT
cdr3_aa: CASSLGRKTDTQYF

d_call: TRBD1
clone_size: few
j_call: TRBJ2-1
v_call: TRBV5-5
cdr3_nt: TGTGCCAGCAGCGGGGACAGGCTTGTTTACAATGAGCAGTTCTTC
cdr3_aa: CASSGDRLVYNEQFF

d_call: TRBD2
clone_size: NA
j_call: TRBJ2-2
v_call: TRBV7-2
cdr3_nt: TGTGCCAGCAGCCTAAATAGCGGGGGGAACACCGGGGAGCTGTTTTTT
cdr3_aa: CASSLNSGGNTGELFF

d_call: NA
clone_size: few
j_call: TRBJ1-4
v_call: TRBV20-1
cdr3_nt: TGCAGTGCTAGAGACCAGGGTTCCGGGGGAAAACTGTTTTTT
cdr3_aa: CSARDQGSGGKLFF

d_call: NA
clone_size: few
j_call: TRBJ1-2
v_call: TRBV7-9
cdr3_nt: TGTGCCAGCAGCTTAGTCCCTCACGCGGGGGGTGGCTACACCTTC
cdr3_aa: CASSLVPHAGGGYTF

d_call: NA
clone_size: few
j_call: TRBJ2-5
v_call: TRBV20-1
cdr3_nt: TGCAGTGCTGGAGGGCTCCAAGAGACCCAGTACTTC
cdr3_aa: CSAGGLQETQYF

d_call: NA
clone_size: NA
j_call: TRBJ2-7
v_call: TRBV12-3/TRBV12-4
cdr3_nt: TGTGCCAGCAGTTTTCGGCCTAGCCTCAGTTACGAGCAGTACTTC
cdr3_aa: CASSFRPSLSYEQYF

d_call: TRBD2
clone_size: NA
j_call: TRBJ2-1
v_call: TRBV5-6
cdr3_nt: TGTGCCAGCAGAACCCGAGCGGGGGGCTACAATGAGCAGTTCTTC
cdr3_aa: CASRTRAGGYNEQFF

d_call: NA
clone_size: NA
j_call: TRBJ2-6
v_call: TRBV20-1
cdr3_nt: TGCAGTGCTCCTCCTTCTGGGGCCAACGTCCTGACTTTC
cdr3_aa: CSAPPSGANVLTF

d_call: TRBD1
clone_size: NA
j_call: TRBJ2-7
v_call: TRBV20-1
cdr3_nt: TGCAGTGCTACCGGACAGGGGAAGTCCTACGAGCAGTACTTC
cdr3_aa: CSATGQGKSYEQYF

d_call: NA
clone_size: few
j_call: TRBJ1-1
v_call: TRBV20-1
cdr3_nt: TGCAGTGCCCCAGGGGACCACACTGAAGCTTTCTTT
cdr3_aa: CSAPGDHTEAFF

d_call: NA
clone_size: once
j_call: TRBJ2-3
v_call: TRBV7-9
cdr3_nt: TGTGCCAGCACCCCTTGGACTACTTCCCAAGATACGCAGTATTTT
cdr3_aa: CASTPWTTSQDTQYF

d_call: NA
clone_size: many
j_call: TRBJ2-3
v_call: TRBV11-2
cdr3_nt: TGTGCCAGCAGTTATTGGGGGGTGGCGGATACGCAGTATTTT
cdr3_aa: CASSYWGVADTQYF

d_call: NA
clone_size: once
j_call: TRBJ1-2
v_call: TRBV7-3
cdr3_nt: TGTGCCAGCAGCTTCAACCCGCGGGGTGGCGGCTACACCTTC
cdr3_aa: CASSFNPRGGGYTF

d_call: NA
clone_size: NA
j_call: TRBJ2-4
v_call: TRBV7-2
cdr3_nt: TGTGCCAGCAGCTCTGTTCCTGATAGCATTCAGTACTTC
cdr3_aa: CASSSVPDSIQYF

d_call: NA
clone_size: few
j_call: TRBJ1-5
v_call: TRBV19
cdr3_nt: TGTGCCAGTAGTCAGGGTACCAATCAGCCCCAGCATTTT
cdr3_aa: CASSQGTNQPQHF